What follows are 25 T cell receptor beta chains derived from one specimen sequenced in a study of CXCR3-negative and CXCR3-positive naive CD8 T cells. In preparing the TRB cDNA libraries, 5' RACE with UMI labels was used. With the 5' RACE reads reprocessed, TCRdb shows one record per CDR3 protein and no DNA. The sample's table shows about 41,000 distinct CDR3 sequences. Sequenced: naive CXCR3- CD8+ T cells from blood. Subset specified: CD45RO-CCR7+CD27+CD95- naive CD8+ T cells lacking CXCR3 (TNR3-). All receptors derive from a human donor in good health. Some clones in this sample may be carry-over from other donors' samples.

This chain connects TRBV29-1 to TRBJ1-1; TCRdb picks TRBD1, but there is no DNA to check that call. CDR1 is SQVTM, CDR2 ANQGSEA, per germline. The length of the CDR3 is 14 residues. This CDR3 reads CSVTGVGANTEAFF.

The gene calls are TRBV29-1 and TRBJ2-2; TCRdb reports TRBD1, a call that lacks DNA to check it against. CDR3 length: 12 residues. Germline V CDR1 and CDR2: SQVTM, ANQGSEA. CDR3 in amino acids: CSVYQGSGELFF.

V and J are TRBV11-2 and TRBJ1-2; TCRdb's D gene call, TRBD1, goes unchecked for lack of DNA. This CDR3 has 14 residues. CDR1 and CDR2 (germline): SGHAT, FQNNGV. CDR3 sequence: CASSWTGEHYGFTF.

The gene calls are TRBV7-2 and TRBJ1-1; the TCRdb D gene call, TRBD1, has no DNA to confirm it. Looked up from germline, CDR1 is SGHTA and CDR2 is FQGNSA. The CDR3 is made up of 15 amino acids. The CDR3 is CASSTRQGRGTEAFF.

This chain connects TRBV29-1 to TRBJ2-2. Germline V gene sequence: CDR1 SQVTM, CDR2 ANQGSEA. The CDR3 sequence is 13 residues long. The chain's CDR3 is CSVSEWDTGELFF.

This chain uses TRBV4-3 with TRBJ2-7. The germline V gene has CDR1 LGHNA and CDR2 YSLEER. This CDR3 has 15 residues. The CDR3 loop reads CASSQDRMRHYEQYF.

J is TRBJ1-1 and V is TRBV19; TCRdb proposes TRBD1, but this gene call is untestable without DNA. Germline CDR1 and CDR2: LNHDA and SQIVND (reference sequence). The CDR3 loop spans 14 amino acids. CDR3 region: CASSGGGGASEAFF. Drawing the rest from reference TRBV19 and TRBJ1-1, the complete variable domain is DGGITQSPKYLFRKEGQNVTLSCEQNLNHDAMYWYRQDPGQGLRLIYYSQIVNDFQKGDIAEGYSVSREKKESFPLTVTSAQKNPTAFYLCASSGGGGASEAFFGQGTRLTVV.

The V gene is TRBV7-9, the J gene TRBJ2-3; the D call of TRBD2 rests on TCRdb alone, since no DNA is present to check it. This CDR3 has 19 residues. The germline V gene encodes CDR1 SEHNR and CDR2 FQNEAQ (reference sequence). CDR3 residues: CASSYPLAGGFSGTDTQYF. Drawing the rest from reference TRBV7-9 and TRBJ2-3, the complete variable domain is DTGVSQNPRHKITKRGQNVTFRCDPISEHNRLYWYRQTLGQGPEFLTYFQNEAQLEKSRLLSDRFSAERPKGSFSTLEIQRTEQGDSAMYLCASSYPLAGGFSGTDTQYFGPGTRLTVL.

This sequence joins TRBV2 and TRBJ2-1; TCRdb's D gene call, TRBD2, goes unchecked for lack of DNA. The CDR3 is 17 residues long. Germline CDR1 is SNHLY and CDR2 is FYNNEI. CDR3 sequence reads: CASSSWTSGRGENEQFF.

The chain combines TRBV7-2 with TRBJ2-1; TCRdb proposes TRBD2, but this gene call is untestable without DNA. Germline V CDR1 and CDR2: SGHTA, FQGNSA. The CDR3 is made up of 14 amino acids. The CDR3 sequence: CASSGLAGENVEFF.

The rearrangement uses TRBV7-2 and TRBJ2-7; lacking DNA, the TRBD1 call made by TCRdb goes unchecked. The CDR3 runs 14 residues. Germline V gene sequence: CDR1 SGHTA, CDR2 FQGNSA. This chain's CDR3 is CASSLVPTGAEQYF.

This chain joins TRBV7-2 and TRBJ2-7; the D call of TRBD1 rests on TCRdb alone, since no DNA is present to check it. Germline lookup yields CDR1 SGHTA and CDR2 FQGNSA. This CDR3 has 13 amino acids. CDR3 sequence reads: CASSGETGNEQYF.

The V call is TRBV29-1, the J call TRBJ1-1; TCRdb designates TRBD1, a call that cannot be tested without DNA. Germline V gene lookup returns CDR1 SQVTM and CDR2 ANQGSEA. This CDR3 comprises 13 residues. Here the CDR3 reads CSVEVGRRTEAFF.

The V gene is TRBV7-3, the J gene TRBJ2-1; TCRdb indicates TRBD2, and absent DNA this call remains unverified. This CDR3 region has 14 residues. CDR1 is SGHTA, CDR2 FQGTGA, per germline. The CDR3 is CASSQGLAGYEQFF. Combining the CDR3 with reference TRBV7-3 and TRBJ2-1 gives the whole variable domain GAGVSQTPSNKVTEKGKYVELRCDPISGHTALYWYRQSLGQGPEFLIYFQGTGAADDSGLPNDRFFAVRPEGSVSTLKIQRTERGDSAVYLCASSQGLAGYEQFFGPGTRLTVL.

This CDR3 reads CASSSTAGTEAFF. The chain employs TRBV11-3 and TRBJ1-1. The CDR3 is made up of 13 amino acids. In germline, CDR1 is SGHNT, CDR2 YENEEA.

The CDR3 loop is CSVEGQGGTEAFF. The rearrangement links TRBV29-1 to TRBJ1-1; the TCRdb call, TRBD1, lacks DNA for checking. Germline CDR1 SQVTM, CDR2 ANQGSEA. The CDR3 runs to 13 residues.

The V gene is TRBV29-1, the J gene TRBJ2-7. The CDR3 is 12 amino acids. CDR1 is SQVTM, CDR2 ANQGSEA, per germline. CDR3 loop: CSVEGDPYEQYF.

The chain joins TRBV7-2 to TRBJ2-1; TCRdb picks TRBD2, but there is no DNA to check that call. This CDR3 is built from 16 residues. Germline lookup yields CDR1 SGHTA and CDR2 FQGNSA. CDR3 region: CASSILAGGTYNEQFF. The entire variable domain, with the rest obtained from reference TRBV7-2 and TRBJ2-1, is as follows: GAGVSQSPSNKVTEKGKDVELRCDPISGHTALYWYRQSLGQGLEFLIYFQGNSAPDKSGLPSDRFSAERTGGSVSTLTIQRTQQEDSAVYLCASSILAGGTYNEQFFGPGTRLTVL.

This rearrangement joins TRBV7-9 to TRBJ2-1; TCRdb's D call, TRBD1, is unchecked because there is no DNA. Germline V gene data show CDR1 as SEHNR and CDR2 as FQNEAQ (reference sequence). The CDR3 extends over 14 amino acids. CDR3 region: CASSFVLKGDEQFF.

The CDR3 sequence is CASTKGQYNSPLHF. The V gene is TRBV28, the J gene TRBJ1-6; no DNA is available, so the TRBD1 call from TCRdb remains unchecked. This CDR3 comprises 14 residues. The germline gives CDR1 MDHEN, CDR2 SYDVKM.

The genes are TRBV20-1 and TRBJ2-7; the D call from TCRdb, TRBD2, cannot be confirmed without DNA. Germline V gives CDR1 DFQATT, CDR2 SNEGSKA (reference sequence). This CDR3 is built from 16 residues. This CDR3 is CSAGGGLQSLAYEQYF.

This chain's CDR3 is CASSTLSGGAYEQYF. The chain combines TRBV19 with TRBJ2-7; TCRdb picks TRBD2, but there is no DNA to check that call. The CDR3 totals 15 residues. CDR1 and CDR2 (germline): LNHDA, SQIVND (reference sequence).

The V and J genes are TRBV7-2 and TRBJ2-7. CDR3 length: 15 amino acids. The germline gives CDR1 SGHTA, CDR2 FQGNSA. CDR3 amino acids: CASSLFEAGPYEQYF.

V is TRBV15 and J is TRBJ2-3; absent DNA, TCRdb's TRBD1 call cannot be checked. The CDR3 is 16 residues long. Germline V lookup: CDR1 LNHNV, CDR2 YYDKDF (reference sequence). CDR3 loop: CATSSSDRGITDTQYF. The full variable domain, its missing parts supplied by reference TRBV15 and TRBJ2-3, is DAMVIQNPRYQVTQFGKPVTLSCSQTLNHNVMYWYQQKSSQAPKLLFHYYDKDFNNEADTPDNFQSRRPNTSFCFLDIRSPGLGDTAMYLCATSSSDRGITDTQYFGPGTRLTVL.

This chain joins TRBV19 and TRBJ1-1; absent DNA, TCRdb's TRBD1 call cannot be checked. The germline V gene has CDR1 LNHDA and CDR2 SQIVND (reference sequence). This CDR3 region has 14 residues. The CDR3 sequence is CASSWGQGNTEAFF.